This paragraph reports one T cell receptor beta chain. This PCR relied on a set of 60 Vbeta primers and 13 Jbeta primers. Clones were sequenced by immunoSEQ multiplex PCR, and TCRdb holds only the in-frame ones, with some missing. The sample carries some 110,000 clones, over 60% recorded once. These data are taken from a study of cytomegalovirus exposure and HLA in healthy donors. The CDR3 is made up of 12 amino acids. V lost 4 bases and J 7 bases, leaving 11 bases between the germline ends. Germline V CDR1 and CDR2: LNHDA, SQIVND (reference sequence). Input material: PBMCs. This clonotype originated in a man in his sixties in good health and CMV-seropositive. The rearrangement joins TRBV19 to TRBJ2-7; D not certain. Written as DNA, the CDR3 is TGTGCCAGTAGTACCAACAGTCGGGAGCAGTACTTC. It codes for CASSTNSREQYF.